This TCR beta chain was recorded in a study of blood T cell repertoires in COVID-19. At the level of the study: T cells, B-cell-depleted T cells, or PBMCs supplied cDNA or gDNA.

V lost 4 bases to trimming and J lost 13 bases, with 19 bases between them. Per germline, CDR1 ENHRY and CDR2 SYGVKD. The CDR3 covers 13 residues. Participant age was about 18 to 100 years, and participants resided in roughly 24 US areas. Allocation to cohorts depended on clinical history reported by the participants. Authors' methods: Amplification with reference gene primers provided the estimates of nucleated cell counts. Some clones are missing from TCRdb's copy, which holds only in-frame ones; the method was immunoSEQ multiplex PCR. The V and J calls and the clone size are those of that table, but D and trimming were determined from the DNA. The table shows about 280,000 clones, with approximately 80% occurring only once.

This sequence was found in a man aged 40-50 years who had been exposed to COVID-19. The sequencing input was PBMCs or T cells enriched from blood (not recorded which). This chain uses TRBV10-3 with TRBJ1-2; tentatively, D is TRBD1 (6 bases). CDR3 coding DNA: TGTGCCATCAGTGCCGGACAGCACGATGGGGGCACCTTC. Translated, it gives CAISAGQHDGGTF.